This is a list of T cell receptor beta chains from one sample in a study of CD8 T cells in ankylosing spondylitis. TCRdb used MiXCR to reprocess the 5' RACE reads, holding one entry per CDR3 protein. The top ten clones hold roughly a tenth of a sample with 250,000 to 400,000 distinct CDR3 sequences, under 14% of them seen once. Sequenced input: blood, either unsorted or a sorted T cell fraction (not recorded which). All receptors derive from a female donor with ankylosing spondylitis or in good health (not recorded which). CDR3s include the opening cysteine and the closing phenylalanine or tryptophan. The order of the fields is D gene, clone size, J gene, V gene, CDR3 protein, CDR3 DNA. The D gene is left open where the match is weak. Only part of the rows carry a size: once, few, many, or a class if the clone is expanded.

d_gene: TRBD1
abundance: few
j_gene: TRBJ1-2
v_gene: TRBV5-1
CDR3aa: CASSPSDRETGGYTF
CDR3nt: TGCGCCAGCAGCCCGTCCGACAGGGAAACCGGGGGCTACACCTTC

d_gene: NA
abundance: few
j_gene: TRBJ1-2
v_gene: TRBV5-5
CDR3aa: CASSLGGRPVYGYTF
CDR3nt: TGTGCCAGCAGCTTGGGGGGTAGGCCGGTCTATGGCTACACCTTC

d_gene: NA
abundance: NA
j_gene: TRBJ1-5
v_gene: TRBV7-9
CDR3aa: CASSPVPGLSRNQPQHF
CDR3nt: TGTGCCAGCAGCCCCGTCCCGGGACTGTCCCGGAATCAGCCCCAGCATTTT

d_gene: TRBD2
abundance: few
j_gene: TRBJ2-1
v_gene: TRBV5-1
CDR3aa: CASSSGLAGPNEQFF
CDR3nt: TGCGCCAGCAGCTCGGGACTAGCGGGCCCCAATGAGCAGTTCTTC

d_gene: TRBD1
abundance: many
j_gene: TRBJ2-7
v_gene: TRBV29-1
CDR3aa: CSAATGGDVDEQYF
CDR3nt: TGCAGCGCCGCGACAGGGGGCGACGTTGACGAGCAGTACTTC

d_gene: TRBD2
abundance: many
j_gene: TRBJ2-3
v_gene: TRBV20-1
CDR3aa: CSAAPLAGAHTDTQYF
CDR3nt: TGCAGTGCTGCCCCTCTAGCGGGGGCCCACACAGATACGCAGTATTTT

d_gene: NA
abundance: many
j_gene: TRBJ2-5
v_gene: TRBV5-1
CDR3aa: CASSLVLLETQYF
CDR3nt: TGCGCCAGCAGCTTGGTTTTGCTCGAGACCCAGTACTTC

d_gene: NA
abundance: many
j_gene: TRBJ2-3
v_gene: TRBV20-1
CDR3aa: CSAMGLWF
CDR3nt: TGCAGTGCTATGGGACTCTGGTTT

d_gene: NA
abundance: many
j_gene: TRBJ1-2
v_gene: TRBV12-3/TRBV12-4
CDR3aa: CASSFIGGKAFGYTF
CDR3nt: TGTGCCAGCAGTTTTATCGGGGGCAAGGCTTTTGGCTACACCTTC

d_gene: TRBD1
abundance: many
j_gene: TRBJ1-5
v_gene: TRBV11-2
CDR3aa: CASSFTGVDQPQHF
CDR3nt: TGTGCCAGCAGCTTTACAGGGGTTGATCAGCCCCAGCATTTT

d_gene: TRBD2
abundance: many
j_gene: TRBJ2-5
v_gene: TRBV20-1
CDR3aa: CSASTRGGGKETQYF
CDR3nt: TGCAGTGCTTCGACCCGTGGCGGGGGAAAAGAGACCCAGTACTTC

d_gene: NA
abundance: many
j_gene: TRBJ2-1
v_gene: TRBV20-1
CDR3aa: CSASRNNEQFF
CDR3nt: TGCAGTGCTAGTCGCAACAATGAGCAGTTCTTC

d_gene: TRBD1
abundance: NA
j_gene: TRBJ2-7
v_gene: TRBV6-5
CDR3aa: CASSYSLGAGQGVGEQYF
CDR3nt: TGTGCCAGCAGTTACTCATTAGGGGCGGGACAGGGGGTCGGCGAGCAGTACTTC

d_gene: NA
abundance: few
j_gene: TRBJ2-7
v_gene: TRBV6-5
CDR3aa: CASSYRPNYEQYF
CDR3nt: TGTGCCAGCAGTTACAGGCCGAACTACGAGCAGTACTTC

d_gene: TRBD1
abundance: many
j_gene: TRBJ1-1
v_gene: TRBV20-1
CDR3aa: CSATTTGGSGVAFF
CDR3nt: TGCAGTGCTACGACTACAGGGGGTAGTGGAGTAGCTTTCTTT

d_gene: NA
abundance: many
j_gene: TRBJ2-1
v_gene: TRBV5-1
CDR3aa: CASSFGFTNEQFF
CDR3nt: TGCGCCAGCAGCTTTGGCTTTACAAATGAGCAGTTCTTC

d_gene: NA
abundance: many
j_gene: TRBJ1-2
v_gene: TRBV7-9
CDR3aa: CASSFDGSGYTF
CDR3nt: TGTGCCAGCAGCTTCGACGGCAGCGGCTACACCTTC

d_gene: NA
abundance: many
j_gene: TRBJ2-3
v_gene: TRBV27
CDR3aa: CASREQGRDTQYF
CDR3nt: TGTGCCAGCAGAGAACAGGGTCGGGATACGCAGTATTTT

d_gene: NA
abundance: NA
j_gene: TRBJ1-5
v_gene: TRBV2
CDR3aa: CASRATGHQPQHF
CDR3nt: TGTGCCAGCAGGGCAACAGGGCATCAGCCCCAGCATTTT

d_gene: NA
abundance: many
j_gene: TRBJ1-2
v_gene: TRBV7-2
CDR3aa: CASSPTNYGYTF
CDR3nt: TGTGCCAGCAGTCCTACTAACTATGGCTACACCTTC

d_gene: NA
abundance: many
j_gene: TRBJ2-1
v_gene: TRBV9
CDR3aa: CASSPRGAVLGNEQFF
CDR3nt: TGTGCCAGCAGCCCGAGGGGAGCGGTCCTTGGCAATGAGCAGTTCTTC

d_gene: NA
abundance: NA
j_gene: TRBJ2-5
v_gene: TRBV12-3/TRBV12-4
CDR3aa: CASSWWGSRGKETQYF
CDR3nt: TGTGCCAGCAGCTGGTGGGGGAGCCGAGGGAAAGAGACCCAGTACTTC

d_gene: NA
abundance: NA
j_gene: TRBJ2-7
v_gene: TRBV28
CDR3aa: CASGARGHEQYF
CDR3nt: TGTGCCAGCGGTGCCAGGGGCCACGAGCAGTACTTC

d_gene: NA
abundance: many
j_gene: TRBJ1-2
v_gene: TRBV29-1
CDR3aa: CSVLEPNGYTF
CDR3nt: TGCAGCGTCCTGGAGCCCAATGGCTACACCTTC

d_gene: TRBD1
abundance: many
j_gene: TRBJ1-4
v_gene: TRBV5-1
CDR3aa: CASSSDRGGEKLFF
CDR3nt: TGCGCCAGCAGCTCGGACAGGGGGGGTGAAAAACTGTTTTTT

d_gene: TRBD2
abundance: NA
j_gene: TRBJ2-1
v_gene: TRBV14
CDR3aa: CASSQKILAGGPPNEQFF
CDR3nt: TGTGCCAGCAGCCAAAAAATCCTAGCGGGAGGGCCTCCCAATGAGCAGTTCTTC

d_gene: TRBD1
abundance: many
j_gene: TRBJ1-2
v_gene: TRBV10-2
CDR3aa: CASSIGTGFYGYTF
CDR3nt: TGCGCCAGCAGTATTGGGACAGGCTTCTATGGCTACACCTTC

d_gene: NA
abundance: many
j_gene: TRBJ2-3
v_gene: TRBV20-1
CDR3aa: CSATNTDTQYF
CDR3nt: TGCAGTGCCACTAATACAGATACGCAGTATTTT

d_gene: TRBD2
abundance: few
j_gene: TRBJ2-3
v_gene: TRBV3-1
CDR3aa: CASSTWTSIDTQYF
CDR3nt: TGTGCCAGCAGCACCTGGACTAGCATCGATACGCAGTATTTT

d_gene: NA
abundance: NA
j_gene: TRBJ1-5
v_gene: TRBV7-8
CDR3aa: CASSGGGPRAQHF
CDR3nt: TGTGCCAGCAGCGGCGGGGGGCCCAGGGCCCAGCATTTT

d_gene: TRBD1
abundance: many
j_gene: TRBJ1-2
v_gene: TRBV10-3
CDR3aa: CAISGGQGKGYGYTF
CDR3nt: TGTGCCATCAGTGGCGGACAGGGGAAAGGGTATGGCTACACCTTC

d_gene: NA
abundance: many
j_gene: TRBJ2-7
v_gene: TRBV20-1
CDR3aa: CSASGDPPYEQYF
CDR3nt: TGCAGTGCTTCTGGGGACCCGCCCTACGAGCAGTACTTC

d_gene: TRBD2
abundance: many
j_gene: TRBJ2-2
v_gene: TRBV10-1
CDR3aa: CASSELAGMNTGELFF
CDR3nt: TGCGCCAGCAGTGAGTTAGCGGGGATGAACACCGGGGAGCTGTTTTTT

d_gene: NA
abundance: many
j_gene: TRBJ1-3
v_gene: TRBV11-2
CDR3aa: CASSFHRFAGPSGNTIYF
CDR3nt: TGTGCCAGCAGCTTCCACCGATTTGCAGGACCCAGTGGAAACACCATATATTTT

d_gene: NA
abundance: many
j_gene: TRBJ2-1
v_gene: TRBV4-3
CDR3aa: CASRRSRLNNEQFF
CDR3nt: TGCGCCAGCAGGCGGAGCCGCCTAAACAATGAGCAGTTCTTC

d_gene: TRBD2
abundance: many
j_gene: TRBJ2-1
v_gene: TRBV10-2
CDR3aa: CASSDIPNRLASKHYNEQFF
CDR3nt: TGCGCCAGCAGTGACATACCAAATCGACTAGCCTCCAAACACTACAATGAGCAGTTCTTC

d_gene: NA
abundance: many
j_gene: TRBJ1-5
v_gene: TRBV28
CDR3aa: CASRAVLNQPQHF
CDR3nt: TGTGCCAGCAGGGCAGTCCTTAATCAGCCCCAGCATTTT

d_gene: NA
abundance: few
j_gene: TRBJ2-3
v_gene: TRBV12-3/TRBV12-4
CDR3aa: CASSPRTTTSTDTQYF
CDR3nt: TGTGCCAGCAGCCCACGGACGACCACTAGCACAGATACGCAGTATTTT

d_gene: NA
abundance: many
j_gene: TRBJ2-7
v_gene: TRBV28
CDR3aa: CASSLGGNEQYF
CDR3nt: TGTGCCAGCAGTTTAGGGGGAAACGAGCAGTACTTC

d_gene: NA
abundance: many
j_gene: TRBJ2-1
v_gene: TRBV20-1
CDR3aa: CSARDLRRVGEQFF
CDR3nt: TGCAGTGCTAGAGATCTTAGGCGGGTTGGGGAGCAGTTCTTC

d_gene: NA
abundance: few
j_gene: TRBJ2-7
v_gene: TRBV3-1
CDR3aa: CASSLQRTAYYEQYF
CDR3nt: TGTGCCAGCAGCCTTCAGAGGACAGCCTACTACGAGCAGTACTTC

d_gene: NA
abundance: many
j_gene: TRBJ2-7
v_gene: TRBV21-1
CDR3aa: CASSKSRGRVGEQYF
CDR3nt: TGTGCCAGCAGCAAATCTCGCGGGAGGGTTGGTGAGCAGTACTTC

d_gene: NA
abundance: NA
j_gene: TRBJ2-7
v_gene: TRBV7-4
CDR3aa: CASSLVRGYEQYF
CDR3nt: TGTGCCAGCAGCTTAGTCCGGGGCTACGAGCAGTACTTC

d_gene: TRBD2
abundance: many
j_gene: TRBJ2-3
v_gene: TRBV10-2
CDR3aa: CASRGMTGLAGDVRTDTQYF
CDR3nt: TGCGCCAGCAGGGGGATGACGGGACTAGCGGGGGATGTCCGGACAGATACGCAGTATTTT

d_gene: NA
abundance: many
j_gene: TRBJ2-2
v_gene: TRBV20-1
CDR3aa: CSASGANTGELFF
CDR3nt: TGCAGTGCTAGCGGGGCGAACACCGGGGAGCTGTTTTTT

d_gene: NA
abundance: many
j_gene: TRBJ2-5
v_gene: TRBV20-1
CDR3aa: CSARETQYF
CDR3nt: TGCAGTGCTAGAGAGACCCAGTACTTC